Listed below are T cell receptor beta chains from one sample, sequenced in a study of T cells in Graves' hyperthyroidism and ophthalmopathy. TCRdb called the multiplex PCR reads again in MiXCR, with one record for every CDR3 protein. This sample carries 400,000 to 600,000 distinct CDR3 sequences, about 16% of them seen once, and the ten largest clones take 29%. Source material: blood. These receptor sequences come from a woman aged 25 to 39 with Graves' ophthalmopathy. The CDR3 runs from the conserved cysteine through the conserved F or W. The order of the fields is J gene, clone size, V gene, D gene, CDR3 DNA, CDR3 protein. The D gene is left open where the match is weak. Size values are once, few and many counts, or a class for expanded clones, and some rows have none.

TRBJ2-1,.,TRBV12-3/TRBV12-4,TRBD2,TGTGCCAGCACCAATAGCGGGGAGCAGTTCTTC,CASTNSGEQFF
TRBJ2-7,few,TRBV29-1,.,TGCAGCGTTGACGAGGGATACGAGCAGTACTTC,CSVDEGYEQYF
TRBJ1-1,.,TRBV6-9,.,TGTGCCAGCAGTTACTTTCCGGAGAACGCTGAAGCTTTCTTT,CASSYFPENAEAFF
TRBJ1-5,many,TRBV5-1,.,TGCGCCAGCAGCTTGGGCGACAGGTTCAATCAGCCCCAGCATTTT,CASSLGDRFNQPQHF
TRBJ1-5,.,TRBV19,.,TGTGCCAGTAGTAACTCCCGGGAGGGCAATCAGCCCCAGCATTTT,CASSNSREGNQPQHF
TRBJ2-1,many,TRBV7-2,.,TGTGCCAGCAGCTTCCAGCCGGTGAATGAGCAGTTCTTC,CASSFQPVNEQFF
TRBJ1-1,few,TRBV15,.,TGTGCCACCAGTCCGACGGGCCGACGGGCTATGGCTTTCTTT,CATSPTGRRAMAFF
TRBJ2-7,many,TRBV7-2,TRBD2,TGTGCCAGCAGCGCAAAGCGGGAGGGCCGTGAGCAGTACTTC,CASSAKREGREQYF
TRBJ2-7,few,TRBV20-1,TRBD2,TGCAGTGCTACCGAGACTAGCGGTCCCTACGAGCAGTACTTC,CSATETSGPYEQYF
TRBJ2-3,.,TRBV4-3,.,TGCGCCAGCAGCCAAGGACAGCGTTTGGATACGCAGTATTTT,CASSQGQRLDTQYF
TRBJ2-3,.,TRBV7-9,.,TGTGCCAGGAGCGGGTCCAACACAGATACGCAGTATTTT,CARSGSNTDTQYF
TRBJ2-3,many,TRBV2,.,TGTGCCAGCAGGGGAGAGACGGAGACGCAGTATTTT,CASRGETETQYF
TRBJ1-1,.,TRBV6-1,.,TGTGCCAGCAGCGGGGGGGTGATCACTGAAGCTTTCTTT,CASSGGVITEAFF
TRBJ2-7,many,TRBV10-2,.,TGCGCCAGCAGTGAGTCGGGGGATAGCACCTACGAGCAGTACTTC,CASSESGDSTYEQYF
TRBJ2-1,few,TRBV7-9,TRBD1,TGTGCCAGCAGCTTAGGTCCGGGACAGGGTTTCGATGAGCAGTTCTTC,CASSLGPGQGFDEQFF
TRBJ1-2,many,TRBV29-1,.,TGCAGCGTTGAAGAGGATGGCTACACCTTC,CSVEEDGYTF
TRBJ2-7,.,TRBV4-1,.,TGCGCCAGCAGCCAACCGCATGTGGGCAGGGCGAAATACGAGCAGTACTTC,CASSQPHVGRAKYEQYF
TRBJ2-3,.,TRBV29-1,TRBD1,TGCAGCGTTGGACAGGGGCTGAACACAGATACGCAGTATTTT,CSVGQGLNTDTQYF
TRBJ2-6,few,TRBV6-4,.,TGTGCCAGCGGTAACATCTCTGGGGCCAACGTCCTGACTTTC,CASGNISGANVLTF
TRBJ2-5,few,TRBV20-1,.,TGCAGTGGTCTAGGGGAGACCCAGTACTTC,CSGLGETQYF
TRBJ1-4,many,TRBV11-2,TRBD1,TGTGCCAGCAGCGCCGAACAGGGGGATGAAAAACTGTTTTTT,CASSAEQGDEKLFF
TRBJ2-3,many,TRBV11-2,TRBD2,TGTGCCAGCAGCTTTCGGACTAGCGGGAGGGCCGTCGATACGCAGTATTTT,CASSFRTSGRAVDTQYF
TRBJ2-7,many,TRBV6-1,TRBD1,TGTGCCAGCATGCGGACAGGGCTCAGCGAGCAGTACTTC,CASMRTGLSEQYF
TRBJ2-2,.,TRBV19,TRBD1,TGTGCCAGTAGTTGGGGACAGGACACCGGGGAGCTGTTTTTT,CASSWGQDTGELFF
TRBJ1-5,few,TRBV20-1,.,TGCAGTGCTAGAGGCCCCCCGCCTCAGCCCCAGCATTTT,CSARGPPPQPQHF
TRBJ1-6,few,TRBV28,.,TGTGCCAGCAGTACCCAGAGAGCAGGGCTGCGGTCACCCCTCCACTTT,CASSTQRAGLRSPLHF
TRBJ2-5,.,TRBV7-9,.,TGTGCCAGCCCCGAGGGGCTCGAAACCCCCCAAGAGACCCAGTACTTC,CASPEGLETPQETQYF
TRBJ1-1,many,TRBV12-3/TRBV12-4,.,TGTGCCAGCAGTGCCGGGGGGACTGAAGCTTTCTTT,CASSAGGTEAFF
TRBJ2-7,many,TRBV2,TRBD2,TGTGCCAGCCCCGGGACTAGCGTCTTCCACGAGCAGTACTTC,CASPGTSVFHEQYF
TRBJ2-1,many,TRBV18,.,TGTGCCAGCTCACAAACCGGGGAAAGCTCCTACAATGAGCAGTTCTTC,CASSQTGESSYNEQFF
TRBJ2-4,few,TRBV20-1,.,TGCAGTGCTAGGGGCAGCTTAAACATTCAGTACTTC,CSARGSLNIQYF
TRBJ1-5,few,TRBV20-1,.,TGCAGTGCTTGGATAAGTAGTGGGGGTCAGCCCCAGCATTTT,CSAWISSGGQPQHF
TRBJ2-1,.,TRBV10-3,TRBD2,TGTGCCATCAGTGAGGGGATCTTAGCGGGAGGGCCGGACAATGAGCAGTTCTTC,CAISEGILAGGPDNEQFF
TRBJ1-2,many,TRBV7-2,TRBD1,TGTGCCAGCAGCCCCGGACAGGGGAGGTTTTTATATGGCTACACCTTC,CASSPGQGRFLYGYTF
TRBJ2-1,many,TRBV7-9,.,TGTGCCAGCAGCTTAGCTGGGGGGGGCGATGAGCAGTTCTTC,CASSLAGGGDEQFF
TRBJ2-1,many,TRBV4-3,TRBD2,TGCGCCAGCAGCCAAGCGCAGGGGACTAGAGATGAGCAGTTCTTC,CASSQAQGTRDEQFF
TRBJ2-1,.,TRBV12-3/TRBV12-4,TRBD2,TGTGCCAGTAGTAAGGCCGGGACTAGCGGGCCGTCCTACAATGAGCAGTTCTTC,CASSKAGTSGPSYNEQFF
TRBJ2-7,once,TRBV5-1,TRBD2,TGTGCCAGCAGCTTAAGAACTAGCGGGACCTACGAGCAGTACTTC,CASSLRTSGTYEQYF
TRBJ2-7,many,TRBV5-1,.,TGCGCCAGCAGCCGCCCAATGGGGGGGGCGCGGTCCTACGAGCAGTACTTC,CASSRPMGGARSYEQYF
TRBJ1-5,many,TRBV6-2/TRBV6-3,TRBD1,TGTGCCAGCAGTAAAAGGGACAGGGGAGGCGATCAGCCCCAGCATTTT,CASSKRDRGGDQPQHF
TRBJ2-5,.,TRBV5-6,TRBD1,TGTGCCAGCAGCACCAAGGCAGGGGGTACCCAAGAGACCCAGTACTTC,CASSTKAGGTQETQYF
TRBJ1-6,many,TRBV11-2,.,TGTGCCAGCAGCTTCCACTTTGTTAAAATAAGCTCCTATAATTCACCCCTCCACTTT,CASSFHFVKISSYNSPLHF